The present T cell receptor beta chain was sequenced within a study of T cells in localized non-small cell lung cancer (dated by TCRdb to 2018 to 2020). Concerning the study at large: The study analyzed T cell repertoires of 236 early-stage NSCLC patients, comparing tumors and uninvolved tumor-adjacent lungs. The cohort comprised under 250 treatment-naïve NSCLC patients with resected, localized lung tumors. Of the NSCLC patients, about 130 were male and roughly 110 were female, and the mean age was approximately 66 years.

TCR beta CDR3 regions were sequenced from DNA using the immunoSEQ Assay. On the authors' methods: To compute T cell density, TCR beta template counts were normalized to usable DNA, which was estimated by amplifying housekeeping genes. Richness was estimated with the preseqR package, extrapolating to 400,000 templates for PBMC samples and 120,000 templates for tissue samples. Clonality was taken to be one minus Pielou's evenness. Differential abundance testing on productive amino-acid clonotypes, with a minimum total count of 5 and an alpha of 0.1, was used to identify tissue-enriched TCRs. The Jaccard Index and the Morisita Overlap Index were used to measure how much the repertoires overlapped between compartments. GLIPH clustered TCR beta CDR3s with public tetramer-defined viral CDR3s; viral motifs required at least three viral sequences plus V-gene enrichment. The clones in this table, taken by TCRdb from immuneACCESS, are in-frame only. Not every clone is retained; where verified, under half of the shortfall comes from an unresolved V gene, and the cause of the rest is unknown. V, J and clone size are taken as reported in that table, and D and trimming were inferred from the DNA itself. The sample table contains about 11,000 clones; only one count was recorded for roughly 27% of them. The ten largest clones add up to 5.2% of the sample.

As to this clone: Its specific antigen is unknown. No much larger clonotype is one base removed from it; base qualities were not supplied.

Per the germline V gene, SGHDN is the CDR1 and FVKESK is the CDR2. The CDR3 sequence holds 11 residues, the cysteine and phenylalanine included. The kept DNA is CDR3 alone, 33 bases in frame from the first base. The V end loses 3 bases and the J end loses 4 bases, and a stretch of 4 bases separates them. Here is what the overall study found, with its caveats: Higher blood T cell density associated with longer overall survival, while higher adjacent-lung clonality associated with shorter survival. Because multi-region tumor sequencing was not done, intratumor heterogeneity could not be ruled out. Uninvolved tumor-adjacent lung showed the highest T cell clonality, higher than tumor, which suggests more focused antigenic responses in the uninvolved tumor-adjacent lung. Of the top 100 tumor clones, a median of roughly 56 were detected in paired uninvolved adjacent lung; roughly 29 were also among that lung's top 100. Since the design was exploratory, TCR variables were selected using unadjusted p-values with no false-discovery rate correction.

At diagnosis, tumor, uninvolved tumor-adjacent lung and peripheral blood were collected and then preserved as a mix of FFPE and fresh-frozen material. The V gene is TRBV14 and the J gene is TRBJ2-7; the D segment cannot be called with confidence. This TCR came from a man aged 35 to 69 with stage I lung adenocarcinoma. The source material was lung tumor tissue, sampled before any cancer treatment. The DNA sequence reads TGTGCCAGCAGCCACAATTACGAGCAGTACTTC. Its translation is CASSHNYEQYF.